This record looks at one T cell receptor beta chain sequence and its context. This entry is derived from a study of cytomegalovirus exposure and HLA in healthy donors. The study ran its PCR with 60 Vbeta and 13 Jbeta primers. Clones were read by immunoSEQ multiplex PCR, and TCRdb kept only the in-frame ones, dropping some. In total, the table holds under 40,000 clones. The CDR3 spans 14 residues. The germline gives CDR1 SQVTM, CDR2 ANQGSEA. V lost 5 bases and J lost 1; bases outside the gene matches: 5. The sequenced sample consisted of PBMCs. This receptor was obtained from a woman aged 40 to 50 in good health and CMV-seropositive. The chain couples TRBV29-1 to TRBJ2-3, with 8 bases lining up with TRBD2. CDR3 DNA: TGCAGCGTTTCTAGCGGGTATCGCACAGATACGCAGTATTTT. This gives the protein CSVSSGYRTDTQYF.